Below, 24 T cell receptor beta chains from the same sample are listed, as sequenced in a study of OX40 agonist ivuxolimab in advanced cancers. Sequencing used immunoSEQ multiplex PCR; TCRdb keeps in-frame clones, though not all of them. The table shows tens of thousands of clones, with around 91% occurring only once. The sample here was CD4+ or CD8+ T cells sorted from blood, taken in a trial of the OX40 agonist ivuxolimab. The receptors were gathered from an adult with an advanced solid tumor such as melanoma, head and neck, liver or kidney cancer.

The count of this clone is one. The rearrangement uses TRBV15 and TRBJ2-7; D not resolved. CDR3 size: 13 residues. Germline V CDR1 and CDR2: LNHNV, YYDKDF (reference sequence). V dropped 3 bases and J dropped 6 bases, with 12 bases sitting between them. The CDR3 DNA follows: TGTGCCACCAGCAGGGAGCCGGGCCTCGAGCAGTACTTC. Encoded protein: CATSREPGLEQYF.

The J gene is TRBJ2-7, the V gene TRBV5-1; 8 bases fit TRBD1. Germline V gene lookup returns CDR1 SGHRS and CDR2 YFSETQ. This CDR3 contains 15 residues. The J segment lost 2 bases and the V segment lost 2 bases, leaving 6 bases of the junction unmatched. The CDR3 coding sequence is TGCGCCAGCAGCTTCGGGACAGGTAGTACCTACGAGCAGTACTTC. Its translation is CASSFGTGSTYEQYF.

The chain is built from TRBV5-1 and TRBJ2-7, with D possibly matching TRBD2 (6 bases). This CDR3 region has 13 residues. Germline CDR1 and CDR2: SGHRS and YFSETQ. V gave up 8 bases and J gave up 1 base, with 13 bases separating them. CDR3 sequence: CASRVGGSYEQYF. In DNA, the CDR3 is TGCGCCAGTAGAGTCGGGGGATCCTACGAGCAGTACTTC.

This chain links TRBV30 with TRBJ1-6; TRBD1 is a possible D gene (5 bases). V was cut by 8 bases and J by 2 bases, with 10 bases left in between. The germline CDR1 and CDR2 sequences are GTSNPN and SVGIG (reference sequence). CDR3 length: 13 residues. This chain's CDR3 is CAIRDAYNSPLHF. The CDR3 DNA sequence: TGTGCCATTCGGGACGCCTATAATTCACCCCTCCACTTT.

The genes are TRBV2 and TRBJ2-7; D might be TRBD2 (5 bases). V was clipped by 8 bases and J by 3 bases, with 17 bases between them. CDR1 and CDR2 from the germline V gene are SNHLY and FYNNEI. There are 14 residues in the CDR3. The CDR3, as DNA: TGTGCCAGCCTAGAAACTTCCGGGATCTACGAGCAGTACTTC. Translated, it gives CASLETSGIYEQYF. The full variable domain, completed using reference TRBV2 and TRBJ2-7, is EPEVTQTPSHQVTQMGQEVILRCVPISNHLYFYWYRQILGQKVEFLVSFYNNEISEKSEIFDDQFSVERPDGSNFTLKIRSTKLEDSAMYFCASLETSGIYEQYFGPGTRLTVT.

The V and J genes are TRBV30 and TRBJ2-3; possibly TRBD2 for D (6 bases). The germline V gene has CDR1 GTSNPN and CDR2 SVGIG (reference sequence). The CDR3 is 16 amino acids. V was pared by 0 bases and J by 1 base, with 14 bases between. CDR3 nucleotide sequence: TGTGCCTGGAGTGTTGTGGAGGACTATCGCACAGATACGCAGTATTTT. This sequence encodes CAWSVVEDYRTDTQYF.

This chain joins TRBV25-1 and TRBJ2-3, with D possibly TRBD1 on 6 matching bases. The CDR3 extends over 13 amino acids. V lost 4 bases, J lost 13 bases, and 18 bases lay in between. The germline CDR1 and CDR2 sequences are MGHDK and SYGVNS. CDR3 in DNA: TGTGCCAGCAGTGGGGTGGGTGGGGGCTTGGAGTATTTT. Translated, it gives CASSGVGGGLEYF.

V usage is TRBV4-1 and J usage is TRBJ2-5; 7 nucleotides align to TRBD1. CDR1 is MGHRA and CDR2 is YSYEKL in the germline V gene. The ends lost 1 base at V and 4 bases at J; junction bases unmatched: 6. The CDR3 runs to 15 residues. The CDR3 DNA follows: TGCGCCAGCAGCCAAGGAACAGGGGTAGGAGAGACCCAGTACTTC. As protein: CASSQGTGVGETQYF.

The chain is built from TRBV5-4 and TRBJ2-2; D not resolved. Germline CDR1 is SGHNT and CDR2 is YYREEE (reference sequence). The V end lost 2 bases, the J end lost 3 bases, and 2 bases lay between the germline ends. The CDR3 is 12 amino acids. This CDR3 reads CASSFHTGELFF. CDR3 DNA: TGTGCCAGCAGCTTCCACACCGGGGAGCTGTTTTTT.

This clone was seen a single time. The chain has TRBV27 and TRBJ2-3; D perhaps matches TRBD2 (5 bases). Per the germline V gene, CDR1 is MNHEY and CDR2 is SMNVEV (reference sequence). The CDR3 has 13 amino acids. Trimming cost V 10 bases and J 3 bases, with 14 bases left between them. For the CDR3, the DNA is TGTGCCACCAACGGGGTGAGGACAGATACGCAGTATTTT. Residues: CATNGVRTDTQYF.

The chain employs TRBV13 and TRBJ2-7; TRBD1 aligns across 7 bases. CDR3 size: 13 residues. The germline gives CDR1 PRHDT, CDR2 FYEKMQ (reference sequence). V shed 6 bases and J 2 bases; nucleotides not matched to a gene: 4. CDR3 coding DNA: TGTGCCAGCAGTTCCGGGACAGCCTACGAGCAGTACTTC. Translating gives CASSSGTAYEQYF.

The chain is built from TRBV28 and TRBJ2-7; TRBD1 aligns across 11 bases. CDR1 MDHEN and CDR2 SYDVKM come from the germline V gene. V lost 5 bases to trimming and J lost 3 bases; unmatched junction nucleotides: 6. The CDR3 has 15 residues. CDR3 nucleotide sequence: TGTGCCAGCAGTCAGTTGGGGACAGGGGGCTACGAGCAGTACTTC. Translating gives CASSQLGTGGYEQYF.

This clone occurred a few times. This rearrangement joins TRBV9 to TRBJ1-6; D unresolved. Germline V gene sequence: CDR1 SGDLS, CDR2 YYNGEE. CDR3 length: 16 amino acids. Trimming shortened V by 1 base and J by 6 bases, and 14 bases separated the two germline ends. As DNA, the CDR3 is TGTGCCAGCAGCGTAAGGGCGGATGAACGTAATTCACCCCTCCACTTT. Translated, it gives CASSVRADERNSPLHF.

The CDR3 spells CASMGGRGDTQYF. The CDR3 DNA sequence: TGTGCCAGCATGGGAGGGAGAGGGGATACGCAGTATTTT. The J gene is TRBJ2-3, the V gene TRBV13, with TRBD2 matching 7 bases. Trimming cost V 7 bases and J 6 bases; bases outside gene matches: 7. In germline, CDR1 is PRHDT, CDR2 FYEKMQ (reference sequence). The CDR3 sequence is 13 residues long.

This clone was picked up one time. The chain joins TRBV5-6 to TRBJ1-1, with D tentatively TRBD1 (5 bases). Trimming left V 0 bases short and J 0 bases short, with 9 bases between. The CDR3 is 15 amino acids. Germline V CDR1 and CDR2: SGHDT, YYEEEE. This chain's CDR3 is CASSLEGSLNTEAFF. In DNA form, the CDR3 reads TGTGCCAGCAGCTTGGAGGGGAGTTTGAACACTGAAGCTTTCTTT.

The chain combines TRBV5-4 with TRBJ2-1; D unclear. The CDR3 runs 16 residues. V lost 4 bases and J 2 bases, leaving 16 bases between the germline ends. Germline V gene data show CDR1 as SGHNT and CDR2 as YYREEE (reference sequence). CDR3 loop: CASSLGYPSPYNEQFF. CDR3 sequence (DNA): TGTGCCAGCAGCCTGGGGTACCCTTCCCCCTACAATGAGCAGTTCTTC.

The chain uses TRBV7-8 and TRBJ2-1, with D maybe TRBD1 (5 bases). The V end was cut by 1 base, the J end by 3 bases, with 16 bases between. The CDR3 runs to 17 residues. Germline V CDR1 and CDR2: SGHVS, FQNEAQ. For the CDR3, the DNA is TGTGCCAGCAGCTTAGGGCAGGGATCCCTGTTCTACAATGAGCAGTTCTTC. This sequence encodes CASSLGQGSLFYNEQFF. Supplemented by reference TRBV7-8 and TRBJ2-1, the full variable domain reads GAGVSQSPRYKVAKRGQDVALRCDPISGHVSLFWYQQALGQGPEFLTYFQNEAQLDKSGLPSDRFFAERPEGSVSTLKIQRTQQEDSAVYLCASSLGQGSLFYNEQFFGPGTRLTVL.

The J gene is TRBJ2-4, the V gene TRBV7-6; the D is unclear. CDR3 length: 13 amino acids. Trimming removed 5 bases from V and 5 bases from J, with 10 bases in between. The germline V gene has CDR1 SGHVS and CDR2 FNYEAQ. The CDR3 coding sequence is TGTGCCAGCAGCACGAGACGAGAAAACATTCAGTACTTC. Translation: CASSTRRENIQYF. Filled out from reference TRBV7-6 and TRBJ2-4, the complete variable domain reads GAGVSQSPRYKVTKRGQDVALRCDPISGHVSLYWYRQALGQGPEFLTYFNYEAQQDKSGLPNDRFSAERPEGSISTLTIQRTEQRDSAMYRCASSTRRENIQYFGAGTRLSVL.

CDR3 loop: CATGWGVSTDTQYF. CDR3 in DNA: TGTGCCACAGGTTGGGGAGTTAGCACAGATACGCAGTATTTT. The gene calls are TRBV2 and TRBJ2-3; D may be TRBD2 (5 bases). This CDR3 comprises 14 residues. The germline V and J ends were trimmed by 10 bases and 0 bases, with 14 bases remaining between them. Germline V lookup: CDR1 SNHLY, CDR2 FYNNEI.

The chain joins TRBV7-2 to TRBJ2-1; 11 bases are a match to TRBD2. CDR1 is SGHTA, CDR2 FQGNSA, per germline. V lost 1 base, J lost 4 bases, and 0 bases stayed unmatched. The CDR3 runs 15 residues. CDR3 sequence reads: CASSLGTSGYNEQFF. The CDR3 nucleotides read TGTGCCAGCAGCTTAGGGACTAGCGGGTACAATGAGCAGTTCTTC.

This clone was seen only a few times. The CDR3 region is CASSVGTDSYEQYF. Written as DNA, the CDR3 is TGTGCCAGCAGCGTAGGGACAGACTCCTACGAGCAGTACTTC. This sequence joins TRBV9 and TRBJ2-7; possible D gene TRBD1, 6 bases. In germline, CDR1 is SGDLS, CDR2 YYNGEE. CDR3 length: 14 residues. Trimming took 0 bases from V and 0 from J, leaving 7 bases between them.

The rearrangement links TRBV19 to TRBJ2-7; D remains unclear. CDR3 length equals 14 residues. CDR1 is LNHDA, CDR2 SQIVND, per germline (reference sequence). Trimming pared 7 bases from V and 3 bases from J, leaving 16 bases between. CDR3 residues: CASTPWAGGYEQYF. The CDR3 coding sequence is TGTGCCAGTACCCCCTGGGCAGGCGGCTACGAGCAGTACTTC.

The CDR3 loop is CASSLSRGGVELFF. CDR3 nucleotides: TGTGCCAGCAGTTTATCTCGGGGGGGCGTGGAGCTGTTTTTT. V usage is TRBV27 and J usage is TRBJ2-2; TRBD2 agrees at 8 bases. Per the germline V gene, CDR1 is MNHEY and CDR2 is SMNVEV (reference sequence). V shed 0 bases and J 10 bases; nucleotides not matched to a gene: 4. CDR3 length: 14 amino acids.

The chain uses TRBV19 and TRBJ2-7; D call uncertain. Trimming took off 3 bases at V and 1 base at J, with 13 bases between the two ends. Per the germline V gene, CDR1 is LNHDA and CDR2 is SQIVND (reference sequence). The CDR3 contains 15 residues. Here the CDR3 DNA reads TGTGCCAGTAGTATTGGGGTTTACAGTTCCTACGAGCAGTACTTC. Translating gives CASSIGVYSSYEQYF.